This entry describes one TCR beta chain. The record originates from a study of tumor-infiltrating lymphocytes in glioblastoma multiforme. The CDR3 is 12 amino acids. V was cut by 6 bases and J by 2 bases, with 8 bases left in between. TCR beta libraries were built from RNA through three nested multiplex PCR rounds using modified ARM-PCR. TCRdb reprocessed the multiplex PCR reads via MiXCR and lists one record per CDR3 protein. The data show approximately 30,000 distinct CDR3 sequences, with 50% to 75% seen just once and approximately 31% held by the top ten. V gene TRBV12-3 or TRBV12-4 combines with J gene TRBJ2-7; D ambiguous. Material: brain tumor tissue. The sequence was collected from a male donor with glioblastoma. CDR3 nucleotide sequence: TGTGCCAGCAGCCTAGGAGCCTACGAGCAGTACTTC. Its translation: CASSLGAYEQYF.